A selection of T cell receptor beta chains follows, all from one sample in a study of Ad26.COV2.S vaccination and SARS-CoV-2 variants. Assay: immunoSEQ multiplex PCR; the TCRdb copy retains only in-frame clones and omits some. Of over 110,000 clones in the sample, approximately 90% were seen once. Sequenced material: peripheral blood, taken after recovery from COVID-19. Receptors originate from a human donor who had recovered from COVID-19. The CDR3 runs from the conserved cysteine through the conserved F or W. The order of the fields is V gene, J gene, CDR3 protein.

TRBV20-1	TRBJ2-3	CSASDGGTSCLDSCTDTQYF
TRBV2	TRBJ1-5	CASSGGTSPSNQPQHF
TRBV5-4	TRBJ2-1	CASSGDPYNEQFF
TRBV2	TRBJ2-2	CASKSETVNTGELFF
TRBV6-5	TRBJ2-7	CASSYLGPTYEQYF
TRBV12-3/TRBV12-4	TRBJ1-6	CASSPDRVSPLHF
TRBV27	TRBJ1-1	CASSLLGAEAFF
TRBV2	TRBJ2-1	CASREGPFYNEQFF
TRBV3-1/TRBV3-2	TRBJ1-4	CASRKGEKLFF
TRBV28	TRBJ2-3	CATRLEDTQYF
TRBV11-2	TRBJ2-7	CASSLRDLGGEQYF
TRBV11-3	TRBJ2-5	CASSYDGETQYF
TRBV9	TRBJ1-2	CASSPSVGKYGYTF
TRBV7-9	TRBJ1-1	CASTVPGQGDTEAFF
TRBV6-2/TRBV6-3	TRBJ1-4	CASSTIQGAREEKLFF
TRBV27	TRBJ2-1	CASSVRGGYLNEQFF
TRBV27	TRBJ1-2	CASSFQGSYGYTF